A single T cell receptor beta chain is shown here with its context. Its antigen is unknown. No much larger clonotype is one base removed from it; base qualities were not supplied. Clipping removes 10 bases from V and 10 bases from J, with 10 as the unmatched junction base count. The CDR3 contains 12 residues, cysteine and phenylalanine counted. Only the CDR3 portion is preserved as DNA: 36 bases, with reading frame beginning at the first base. In the germline V gene, CDR1 corresponds to MDHEN and CDR2 to SYDVKM. This sample is drawn from a study of blood T cells in healthy people across ages (dated by TCRdb to the mid-2010s). At the level of the whole study: In model experiments, roughly one uniquely barcoded TCR beta cDNA molecule per two T cells was captured by template switching. The donors were split into four age groups: young (average about 15 years), middle-aged (over 35), aged (more than 60) and long-lived (approximately 80). Using deep sequencing normalized with unique cDNA molecular identifiers, the study measured how TCR beta repertoire diversity changes with age. Two additional independent replicas of 1 million unique cDNA reads from the same blood draw were analyzed for two donors (one aged 18 to 30 and one aged 80 or older).

The donors were roughly 40 Caucasian individuals from Russia, aged roughly 6 to 95 years, who were systemically healthy. Each donor gave roughly 9.5 milliliters of peripheral blood, collected into EDTA-treated Vacutainer tubes. PBMCs were isolated by Ficoll-Paque density-gradient centrifugation, with at least 6 million obtained per sample. Total RNA, at least 6 micrograms per sample, was extracted from PBMCs with Trizol reagent. For every donor, an aliquot of PBMCs went through flow cytometry to measure the percentages of naive CD45RAhigh/CD27high T cells. Beyond this particular receptor, the publication reports: A strong correlation was found between observed TCR beta diversity and the percentage of naive T cells measured by flow cytometry. Compared with the aged group, more naive CD4+ T cells, fewer expanded clones and increased TCR diversity were shown by the long-lived group, suggesting age selection. Because the CMV infection status of the donors was unknown, age-related changes in expanded clonotypes may potentially have been confounded. Conclusive comparison of naive and antigen-experienced compartments was prevented by the profiling of bulk unsorted PBMCs. Observed TCR beta diversity per million T cells fell roughly linearly with age, and a significant reduction was already apparent by age around 40. Estimates of total diversity based on one million sequenced T cells were considered lower bounds and underestimates.

Libraries were built with 5' RACE. Sequencing was performed on an Illumina HiSeq 2500. A second about 7 to 12 cycle PCR used a sample-barcoded 5' primer and a J-beta primer mix. Each TCR beta cDNA molecule received a unique molecular identifier from a template-switch 5' adaptor carrying 12 random nucleotides. Each sample yielded at least 3 million CDR3-containing paired-end reads. First-strand cDNA was synthesized from all RNA with the Mint cDNA synthesis kit, primed by a TRBC-specific oligonucleotide. Following uracil-DNA glycosylase treatment, all cDNA underwent a first 18-cycle PCR with the universal primers M1SS and BC2_uni_R. From the authors' description of their analysis: For normalization, 1 million high-quality reads, each with a distinct molecular identifier, were randomly selected from each sample. Instead of being binned into consensus sequences, reads that shared molecular identifiers were thrown out. MiTCR, with a Q25 quality threshold and the strictest error-elimination algorithm, was used for CDR3 identification, clonotype clustering and error correction. A nonparametric unseen species model using Euler transformation provided a lower-bound estimate of total TCR beta diversity. Starting from the raw public reads, TCRdb applied fastp trimming at Q25, assembled clones with MiXCR and retained in-frame beta chains. Records with the same CDR3 protein are collapsed into one entry carrying the most frequent genes and DNA. The V and J calls here are based on TCRdb, not the publication. A total of some 940,000 distinct CDR3 sequences appear in this sample, around 29% of them only once. In total, the top ten clones hold about 10% of the sample.

This sample was also put to use in a study of T cells of mothers and their children. As the second publication notes: Nine systemically healthy Caucasian individuals served as donors, namely three mothers together with their six children. cDNA synthesis consumed the entire amount of extracted RNA, loaded at 1.5 ug RNA in each 15 ul reaction. Sample barcodes and 2-4 random nucleotides were added via the M1S primer in the second PCR. Over 9.5 million TCR beta CDR3 reads were obtained for each mother, and approximately 3 million reads were obtained for each child. TCR recombination output is similarly shaped by thymic selection in related and unrelated pairs, with a minor effect exerted by inherited differences. Normalized repertoire overlap was always found to be slightly, but never significantly, higher in related mother-child pairs than in unrelated mother-child pairs. Persistent microchimeric T cell clones were not detected, at a sensitivity of about 99 clones per million clonotypes. To look for features that set related mother-child pairs apart from unrelated individuals, the researchers ran deep NGS to compare the TCR beta repertoires of mothers and children. The mean age was roughly 44 +/- 4 years for the mothers and approximately 11 +/- 4 years for the children. After adapter ligation with NEBNext reagents, the libraries were sequenced on Illumina HiSeq 2000 with 100+100 nt paired-end reads. Mother and child libraries were prepared a month apart and sequenced in separate runs to prevent cross-contamination. For each donor, somewhere between 500,000 and 2,000,000 distinct TCR beta clonotypes were identified. Naive TCR beta clonotypes were estimated from low-frequency clonotypes matched to each donor's FACS-determined naive share, without sorting.

The receptor comes from a woman in her 40s in good health. Here the chain combines TRBV28 and TRBJ2-1; 7 middle bases align to TRBD1. Sample: blood. CDR3 region: CATGGVRYEQFF. The sequenced DNA: TGTGCCACAGGGGGTGTACGATACGAGCAGTTCTTC.